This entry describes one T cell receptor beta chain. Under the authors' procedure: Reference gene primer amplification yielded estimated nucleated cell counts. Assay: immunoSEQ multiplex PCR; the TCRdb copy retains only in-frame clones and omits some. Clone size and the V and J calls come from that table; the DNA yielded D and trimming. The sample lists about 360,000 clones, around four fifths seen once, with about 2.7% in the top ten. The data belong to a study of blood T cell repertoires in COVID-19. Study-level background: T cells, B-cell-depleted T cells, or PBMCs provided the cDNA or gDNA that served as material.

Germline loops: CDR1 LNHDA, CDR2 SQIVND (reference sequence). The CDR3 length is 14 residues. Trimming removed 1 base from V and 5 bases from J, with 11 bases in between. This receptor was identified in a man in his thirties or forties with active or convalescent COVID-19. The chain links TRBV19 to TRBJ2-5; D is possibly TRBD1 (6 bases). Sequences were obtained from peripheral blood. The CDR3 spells CASSIGRGSETQYF. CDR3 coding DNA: TGTGCCAGTAGTATAGGCAGGGGATCTGAGACCCAGTACTTC.